The entry below gives a single T cell receptor (beta chain) sequence along with its context. Germline V CDR1 and CDR2: SNHLY, FYNNEI. There are 14 residues in the CDR3. The ends lost 6 bases at V and 4 bases at J; junction bases unmatched: 6. These data belong to a study of metastatic and nonmetastatic thyroid tumors. Treatment of any kind had been given to no patient before thyroid surgery. TCRdb re-called the PCR reads with MiXCR. In the table there are some 20,000 clones, more than 35% of which are singletons. V and J are TRBV2 and TRBJ2-1; TRBD2 matches 7 bases. This receptor was obtained from a female donor with papillary thyroid cancer or a benign thyroid nodule (not recorded which). Some clones in this sample may be carry-over from other donors' samples. The sequenced sample was tumor tissue. CDR3 DNA: TGTGCCAGCAGGTCTAGCGGAACTTACAATGAGCAGTTCTTC. Residues: CASRSSGTYNEQFF.